The source of this T cell receptor (beta chain) is a study of blood T cell repertoires in COVID-19. Study information: PBMCs, B-cell-depleted T cells, or T cells provided the cDNA or gDNA that made up the material.

Authors' analysis steps: Amplification from reference gene primers served as the basis for estimated nucleated cell counts. Profiled with immunoSEQ multiplex PCR; TCRdb holds only in-frame clones, not every one. That table supplies the V and J calls and clone size; D and trimming were determined from the DNA. This sample yields about 280,000 clones, of which approximately 89% are seen a single time; about 3% belongs to the top ten. Grouping used clinical history reported by participants in a survey and questionnaire. Individuals in the exposed group had encountered a COVID-19 case within 2 weeks preceding study entry. The V and J ends lost 0 bases and 0 bases respectively, with 11 bases between them. The germline V gene has CDR1 LGHNA and CDR2 YSLEER. CDR3 length: 16 amino acids.

Sequencing was done on a sample of PBMCs or T cells enriched from blood (not recorded which). The sequence was obtained from a man between 40 and 49 years old who had been exposed to COVID-19. The V and J genes are TRBV4-3 and TRBJ1-1, with D tentatively TRBD1 (5 bases). CDR3 sequence: CASSQDFAGMNTEAFF. The CDR3 nucleotides read TGCGCCAGCAGCCAAGATTTCGCAGGGATGAACACTGAAGCTTTCTTT.